Sequencing of this TCR beta chain was carried out in a study of monozygotic twins with inflammatory bowel disease. The CDR3 contains 14 residues. The germline V gene encodes CDR1 MGHRA and CDR2 YSYEKL. TCRdb reprocessed the 5' RACE reads and stores each CDR3 protein as one record, lacking DNA. The sample has 400,000 to 500,000 distinct CDR3 sequences. The gene calls are TRBV4-1 and TRBJ1-2; TCRdb outputs TRBD1, but without DNA this stays unchecked. The receptor was isolated from a human donor with ulcerative colitis or Crohn's disease, or a healthy co-twin of an affected twin (not recorded which). The sequencing input was blood. CDR3 sequence: CASSQQQGNYGYTF.